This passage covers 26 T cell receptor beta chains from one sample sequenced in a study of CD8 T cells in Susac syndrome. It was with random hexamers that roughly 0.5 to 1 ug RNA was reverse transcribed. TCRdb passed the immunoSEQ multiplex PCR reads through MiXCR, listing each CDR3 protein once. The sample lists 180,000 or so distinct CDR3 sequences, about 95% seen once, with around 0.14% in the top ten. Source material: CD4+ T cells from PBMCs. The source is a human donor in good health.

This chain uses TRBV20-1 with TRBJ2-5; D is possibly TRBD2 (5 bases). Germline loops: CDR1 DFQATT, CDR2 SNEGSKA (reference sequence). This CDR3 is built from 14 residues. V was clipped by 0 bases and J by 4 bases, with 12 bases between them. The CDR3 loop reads CSARDRGGPETQYF. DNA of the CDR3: TGCAGTGCTAGAGATCGGGGTGGCCCAGAGACCCAGTACTTC.

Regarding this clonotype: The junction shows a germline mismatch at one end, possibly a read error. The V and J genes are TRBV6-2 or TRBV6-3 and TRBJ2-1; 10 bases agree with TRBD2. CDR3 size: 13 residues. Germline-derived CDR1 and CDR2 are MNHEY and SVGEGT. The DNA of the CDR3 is TGTGCCAGCAGTTACTCGATTAGCGGGGGGCCCGTCTTC. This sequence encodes CASSYSISGGPVF.

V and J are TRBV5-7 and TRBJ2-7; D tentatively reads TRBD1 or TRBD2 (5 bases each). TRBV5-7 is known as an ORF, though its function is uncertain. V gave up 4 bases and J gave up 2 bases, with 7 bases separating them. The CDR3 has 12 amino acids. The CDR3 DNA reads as TGTGCCAGCAGCGGGGGAGCCTACGAGCAGTACTTC. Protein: CASSGGAYEQYF.

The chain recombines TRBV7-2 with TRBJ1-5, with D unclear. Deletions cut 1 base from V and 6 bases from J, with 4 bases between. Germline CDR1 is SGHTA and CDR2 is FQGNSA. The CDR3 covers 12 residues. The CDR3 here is CASSLGPQPQHF. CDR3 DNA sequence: TGTGCCAGCAGCTTAGGGCCTCAGCCCCAGCATTTT.

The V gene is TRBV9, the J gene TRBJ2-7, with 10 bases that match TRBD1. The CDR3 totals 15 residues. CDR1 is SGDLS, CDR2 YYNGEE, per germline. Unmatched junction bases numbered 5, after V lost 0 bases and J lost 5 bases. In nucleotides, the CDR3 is TGTGCCAGCAGCGTAGCTCCGGACAGGGGGAACGAGCAGTACTTC. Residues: CASSVAPDRGNEQYF.

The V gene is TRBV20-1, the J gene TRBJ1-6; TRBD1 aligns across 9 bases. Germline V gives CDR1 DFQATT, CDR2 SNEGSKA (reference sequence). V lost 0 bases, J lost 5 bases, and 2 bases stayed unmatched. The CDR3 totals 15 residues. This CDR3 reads CSARERTGDNSPLHF. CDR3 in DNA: TGCAGTGCTAGAGAGCGGACAGGGGATAATTCACCCCTCCACTTT.

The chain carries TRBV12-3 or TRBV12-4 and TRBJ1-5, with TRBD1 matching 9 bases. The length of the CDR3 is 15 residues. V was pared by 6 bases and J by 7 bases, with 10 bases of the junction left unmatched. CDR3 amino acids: CASSQEGQGYQPQHF. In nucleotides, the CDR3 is TGTGCCAGCAGCCAAGAGGGACAGGGATACCAGCCCCAGCATTTT.

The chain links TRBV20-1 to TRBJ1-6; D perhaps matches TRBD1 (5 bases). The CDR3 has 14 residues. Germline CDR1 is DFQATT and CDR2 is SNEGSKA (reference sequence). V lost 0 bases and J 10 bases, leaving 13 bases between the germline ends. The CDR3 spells CSARDRQGTSPLHF. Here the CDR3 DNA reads TGCAGTGCTAGAGATCGGCAGGGAACCTCACCCCTCCACTTT.

The CDR3 DNA reads TGCAGCGCCGGGGTCGGCACCGGGGAGCTGTTTTTT. This sequence encodes CSAGVGTGELFF. V usage is TRBV29-1 and J usage is TRBJ2-2, with a possible D match to TRBD2 (5 bases). Trimming removed 7 bases from V and 4 bases from J, with 10 bases in between. Germline V gene sequence: CDR1 SQVTM, CDR2 ANQGSEA. The CDR3 is made up of 12 amino acids.

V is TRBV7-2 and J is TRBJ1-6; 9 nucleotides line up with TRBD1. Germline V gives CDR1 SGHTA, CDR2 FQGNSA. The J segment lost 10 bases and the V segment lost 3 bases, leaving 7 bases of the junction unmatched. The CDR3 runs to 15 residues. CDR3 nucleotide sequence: TGTGCCAGCAGCTTCCGGACAGGGGCAAAATCACCCCTCCACTTT. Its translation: CASSFRTGAKSPLHF.

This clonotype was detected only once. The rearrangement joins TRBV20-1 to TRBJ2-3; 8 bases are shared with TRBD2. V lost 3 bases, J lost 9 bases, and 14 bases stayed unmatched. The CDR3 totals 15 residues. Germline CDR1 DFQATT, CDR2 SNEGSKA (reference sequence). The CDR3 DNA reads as TGCAGTGCTAGCGGCGATGGACTAGCAAAGGGCACGCAGTATTTT. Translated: CSASGDGLAKGTQYF.

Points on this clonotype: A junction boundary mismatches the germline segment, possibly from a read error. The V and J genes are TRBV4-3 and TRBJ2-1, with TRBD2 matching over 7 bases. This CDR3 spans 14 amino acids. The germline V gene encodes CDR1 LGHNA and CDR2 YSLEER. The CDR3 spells CASSQDYGSGERRF. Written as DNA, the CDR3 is TGCGCCAGCAGCCAAGACTACGGGAGCGGGGAACGTCGCTTC.

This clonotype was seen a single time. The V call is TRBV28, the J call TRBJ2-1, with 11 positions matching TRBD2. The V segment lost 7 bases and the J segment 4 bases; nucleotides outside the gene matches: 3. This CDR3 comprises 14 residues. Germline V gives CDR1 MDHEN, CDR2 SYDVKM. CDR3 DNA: TGTGCCAGCAAACGACTAGCGGGGTACAATGAGCAGTTCTTC. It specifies CASKRLAGYNEQFF.

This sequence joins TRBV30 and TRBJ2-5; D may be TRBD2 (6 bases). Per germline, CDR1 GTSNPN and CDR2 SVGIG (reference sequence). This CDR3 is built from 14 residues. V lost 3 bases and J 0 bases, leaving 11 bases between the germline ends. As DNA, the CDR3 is TGTGCCTGGAGAGGAGGAGGGGACCAAGAGACCCAGTACTTC. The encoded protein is CAWRGGGDQETQYF. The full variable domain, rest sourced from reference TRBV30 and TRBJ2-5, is SQTIHQWPATLVQPVGSPLSLECTVEGTSNPNLYWYRQAAGRGLQLLFYSVGIGQISSEVPQNLSASRPQDRQFILSSKKLLLSDSGFYLCAWRGGGDQETQYFGPGTRLLVL.

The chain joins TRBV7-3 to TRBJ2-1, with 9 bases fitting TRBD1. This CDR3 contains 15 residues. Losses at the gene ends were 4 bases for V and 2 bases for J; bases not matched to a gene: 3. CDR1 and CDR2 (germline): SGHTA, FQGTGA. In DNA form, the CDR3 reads TGTGCCAGCAGCTGGGGACAGGGCACCTACAATGAGCAGTTCTTC. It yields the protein CASSWGQGTYNEQFF.

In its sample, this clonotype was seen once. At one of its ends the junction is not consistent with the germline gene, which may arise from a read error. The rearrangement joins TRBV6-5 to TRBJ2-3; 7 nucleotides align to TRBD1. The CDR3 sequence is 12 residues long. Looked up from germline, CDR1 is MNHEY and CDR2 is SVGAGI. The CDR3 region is CASSPQGTAILF. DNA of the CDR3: TGTGCCAGCAGTCCACAGGGGACGGCCATTCTTTTT.

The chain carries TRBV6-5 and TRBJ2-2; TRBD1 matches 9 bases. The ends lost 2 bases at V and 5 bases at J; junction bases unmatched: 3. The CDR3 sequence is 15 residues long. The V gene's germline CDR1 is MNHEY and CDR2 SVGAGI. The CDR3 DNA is TGTGCCAGCAGTTACGGACAGGGGAGGACCGGGGAGCTGTTTTTT. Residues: CASSYGQGRTGELFF.

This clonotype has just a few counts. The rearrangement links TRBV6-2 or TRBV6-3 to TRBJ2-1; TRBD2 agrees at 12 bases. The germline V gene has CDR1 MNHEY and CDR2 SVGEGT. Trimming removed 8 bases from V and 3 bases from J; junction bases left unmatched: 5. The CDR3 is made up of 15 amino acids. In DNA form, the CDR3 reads TGTGCCAGCTCTCAACTAGCGGGGGGCTACAATGAGCAGTTCTTC. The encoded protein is CASSQLAGGYNEQFF.

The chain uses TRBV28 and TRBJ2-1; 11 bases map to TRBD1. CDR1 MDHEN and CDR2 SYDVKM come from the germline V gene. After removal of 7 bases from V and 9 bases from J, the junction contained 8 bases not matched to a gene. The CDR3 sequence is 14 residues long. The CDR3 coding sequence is TGTGCCAGCATCCTTCCCGGGACAGGGGGTGAGCAGTTCTTC. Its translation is CASILPGTGGEQFF.

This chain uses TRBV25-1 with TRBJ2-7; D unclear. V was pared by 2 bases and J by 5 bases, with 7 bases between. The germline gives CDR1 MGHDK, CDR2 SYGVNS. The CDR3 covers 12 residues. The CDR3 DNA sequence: TGTGCCAGCAGTGAAACACAGAACGAGCAGTACTTC. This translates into CASSETQNEQYF.

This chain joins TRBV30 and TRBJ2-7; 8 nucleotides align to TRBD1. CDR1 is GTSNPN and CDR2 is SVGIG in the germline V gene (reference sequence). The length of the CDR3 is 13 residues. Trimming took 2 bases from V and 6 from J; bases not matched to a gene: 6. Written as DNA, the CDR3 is TGTGCCTGGAGTTGGAGGACAGGGCCCGAGCAGTACTTC. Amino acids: CAWSWRTGPEQYF.

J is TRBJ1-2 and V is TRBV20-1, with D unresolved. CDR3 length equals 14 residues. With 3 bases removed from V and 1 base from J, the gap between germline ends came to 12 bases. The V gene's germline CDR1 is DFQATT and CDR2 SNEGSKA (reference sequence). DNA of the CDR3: TGCAGTGCTAGTATCGGGCCGGGTAACTATGGCTACACCTTC. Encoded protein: CSASIGPGNYGYTF.

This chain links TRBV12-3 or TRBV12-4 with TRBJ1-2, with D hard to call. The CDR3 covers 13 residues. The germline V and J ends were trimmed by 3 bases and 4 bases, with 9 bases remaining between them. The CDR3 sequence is CASSLGAGYGYTF. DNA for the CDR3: TGTGCCAGCAGTTTGGGAGCGGGCTATGGCTACACCTTC.

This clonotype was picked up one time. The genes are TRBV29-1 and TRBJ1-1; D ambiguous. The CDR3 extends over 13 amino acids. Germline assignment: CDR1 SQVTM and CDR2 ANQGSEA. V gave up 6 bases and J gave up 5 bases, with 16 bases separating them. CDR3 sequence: CSVHGGRRTEAFF. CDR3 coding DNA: TGCAGCGTCCACGGAGGGCGAAGGACTGAAGCTTTCTTT.

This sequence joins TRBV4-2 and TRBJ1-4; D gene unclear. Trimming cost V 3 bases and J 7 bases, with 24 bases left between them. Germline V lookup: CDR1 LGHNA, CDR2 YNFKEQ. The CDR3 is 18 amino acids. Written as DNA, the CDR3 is TGTGCCAGCAGCCATCCTGGAGTCGGGTCTCCTGTGGGTGAAAAACTGTTTTTT. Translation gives CASSHPGVGSPVGEKLFF.

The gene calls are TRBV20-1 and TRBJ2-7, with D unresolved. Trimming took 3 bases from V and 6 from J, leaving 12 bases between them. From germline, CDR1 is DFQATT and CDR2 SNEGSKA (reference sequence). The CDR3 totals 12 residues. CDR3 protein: CSARYPPFEQYF. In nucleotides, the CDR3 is TGCAGTGCTAGGTACCCTCCTTTCGAGCAGTACTTC.